This T cell receptor beta chain derives from a study of blood T cell repertoires in COVID-19. Study context: Researchers got acute and convalescent COVID-19 samples from the United States, Italy and Spain.

In the authors' workflow: It was from reference gene primer amplification that nucleated cell counts were estimated. The repertoire was sequenced with immunoSEQ multiplex PCR; TCRdb's copy has only in-frame clones and lacks some. That table furnishes V, J and clone size, whereas the DNA furnished D and trimming. The data hold around 160,000 clones, with around 86% observed a single time. From germline, CDR1 is MDHEN and CDR2 SYDVKM. The CDR3 totals 15 residues. V was clipped by 7 bases and J by 3 bases, with 15 bases between them. The sequence derives from a man aged 60 to 75 with acute or convalescent COVID-19. The rearrangement links TRBV28 to TRBJ2-2; tentative D call: TRBD2 (6 bases). The material sequenced was peripheral blood. CDR3 region: CASTPGSGHTGELFF. CDR3 coding DNA: TGTGCCAGCACCCCTGGCAGCGGGCACACCGGGGAGCTGTTTTTT.